These 17 T cell receptor beta chains came from one sample sequenced in a study of beta chain features in type 1 diabetes. Since all of the isolated RNA was reverse transcribed, expressed TCRB transcripts were what got sequenced. The assay was immunoSEQ multiplex PCR, and TCRdb's table has in-frame clones only and misses some. The sample holds around 250,000 clones, about 71% seen once. The material sequenced was naive CD4+ T cells from blood. These receptors were obtained from a man aged 25 to 40 in good health.

The chain uses TRBV11-2 and TRBJ1-2; D remains unclear. With 1 base removed from V and 8 bases from J, the gap between germline ends came to 11 bases. The CDR3 length is 13 residues. Germline assignment: CDR1 SGHAT and CDR2 FQNNGV. The CDR3 protein is CASSLGQVGGYTF. The CDR3 nucleotides read TGTGCCAGCAGCTTAGGACAAGTAGGCGGCTACACCTTC.

This clone occurred a few times. The chain combines TRBV29-1 with TRBJ2-1, with D perhaps being TRBD1 or TRBD2 (5 bases each). Germline loops: CDR1 SQVTM, CDR2 ANQGSEA. The CDR3 loop spans 15 amino acids. V dropped 6 bases and J dropped 2 bases, with 17 bases sitting between them. The CDR3 bases are TGCAGCGTCTCCAGGGAGCCAATCACCTACAATGAGCAGTTCTTC. Translation gives CSVSREPITYNEQFF.

The V and J genes are TRBV7-2 and TRBJ2-5; 9 bases match TRBD1. Per germline, CDR1 SGHTA and CDR2 FQGNSA. V gave up 2 bases and J gave up 5 bases; unmatched junction bases: 12. The CDR3 has 17 residues. The CDR3 DNA reads TGTGCCAGCAGCTTACTTCGAGGACAGGGGTTTGCCGAGACCCAGTACTTC. This codes for CASSLLRGQGFAETQYF.

This sequence joins TRBV29-1 and TRBJ2-1; D not certain. Germline values: CDR1 SQVTM, CDR2 ANQGSEA. V dropped 6 bases and J dropped 9 bases, with 9 bases sitting between them. This CDR3 has 10 residues. The CDR3 reads CSVSRSEQFF. The CDR3 DNA follows: TGCAGCGTCTCCAGGAGTGAGCAGTTCTTC.

This clone was found once. The CDR3 DNA reads TGTGCCAGCAGCGTAGGTCCGTGGGAGACCCAGTACTTC. This translates into CASSVGPWETQYF. The chain uses TRBV9 and TRBJ2-5; no definite D call. The ends were cut back, 0 bases at V and 5 bases at J, with 8 bases in the middle. The germline V gene encodes CDR1 SGDLS and CDR2 YYNGEE. The CDR3 is 13 residues long.

CDR3 region: CASSPQTGHHEQFF. DNA of the CDR3: TGTGCCAGCTCACCGCAGACAGGGCACCATGAGCAGTTCTTC. The rearrangement uses TRBV18 and TRBJ2-1; 7 positions match TRBD1. CDR1 is KGHSH, CDR2 LQKENI, per germline. The CDR3 loop spans 14 amino acids. Unmatched junction bases numbered 7, after V lost 3 bases and J lost 8 bases.

This chain connects TRBV30 to TRBJ1-5, with unresolved D. The CDR3 is made up of 14 amino acids. Germline V gene data show CDR1 as GTSNPN and CDR2 as SVGIG (reference sequence). V was pared by 3 bases and J by 0 bases, with 9 bases between. The CDR3 nucleotides read TGTGCCTGGAGGGATGGACGTAGCAATCAGCCCCAGCATTTT. Its translation: CAWRDGRSNQPQHF. The entire variable domain, with the rest obtained from reference TRBV30 and TRBJ1-5, is as follows: SQTIHQWPATLVQPVGSPLSLECTVEGTSNPNLYWYRQAAGRGLQLLFYSVGIGQISSEVPQNLSASRPQDRQFILSSKKLLLSDSGFYLCAWRDGRSNQPQHFGDGTRLSIL.

The chain links TRBV9 to TRBJ1-2; D is unclear. The germline V and J ends were trimmed by 4 bases and 6 bases, with 13 bases remaining between them. In germline, CDR1 is SGDLS, CDR2 YYNGEE. The CDR3 covers 13 residues. The CDR3 region has the DNA TGTGCCAGCAGCCCCCACGGCATTAATGGCTACACCTTC. This sequence encodes CASSPHGINGYTF.

The chain couples TRBV2 to TRBJ1-6; 7 bases match TRBD1. Per germline, CDR1 SNHLY and CDR2 FYNNEI. The CDR3 covers 13 residues. Trimming took 9 bases from V and 10 from J; bases not matched to a gene: 9. The CDR3 DNA follows: TGTGCCAGTAAAGGACAGGCTGGCTCACCCCTCCACTTT. Translation gives CASKGQAGSPLHF.

This clone was recorded a few times. The chain uses TRBV29-1 and TRBJ2-4; TRBD1 or TRBD2 may be the D gene (7 bases each). Germline V gene sequence: CDR1 SQVTM, CDR2 ANQGSEA. Trimming removed 5 bases at V and 15 bases at J, with 17 bases between. This CDR3 has 11 amino acids. The CDR3: CSVSEAGGAYF. CDR3 nucleotide sequence: TGCAGCGTTTCTGAAGCAGGGGGGGCGTACTTC. Looking up the rest from reference TRBV29-1 and TRBJ2-4 gives the full variable domain: SAVISQKPSRDICQRGTSLTIQCQVDSQVTMMFWYRQQPGQSLTLIATANQGSEATYESGFVIDKFPISRPNLTFSTLTVSNMSPEDSSIYLCSVSEAGGAYFGAGTRLSVL.

This clone was seen only a few times. The chain links TRBV5-1 to TRBJ2-5, with TRBD2 identical over 7 bases. V gave up 4 bases and J gave up 4 bases; unmatched junction bases: 4. The germline gives CDR1 SGHRS, CDR2 YFSETQ. The CDR3 extends over 13 amino acids. The CDR3 spells CASSPPGGETQYF. The CDR3 DNA reads TGCGCCAGCAGCCCACCGGGGGGAGAGACCCAGTACTTC.

The table lists this clone with a few counts. The chain uses TRBV7-9 and TRBJ2-3; TRBD2 matches at 9 bases. Germline trimming cut 3 bases from V and 5 bases from J; bases unmatched to any gene: 6. The CDR3 sequence is 15 residues long. Germline CDR1 is SEHNR and CDR2 is FQNEAQ (reference sequence). The CDR3 here is CASSLTSGGVDTQYF. The CDR3 coding sequence is TGTGCCAGCAGCTTGACTAGCGGAGGAGTAGATACGCAGTATTTT. The complete variable domain, with remaining parts taken from reference TRBV7-9 and TRBJ2-3, reads DTGVSQNPRHKITKRGQNVTFRCDPISEHNRLYWYRQTLGQGPEFLTYFQNEAQLEKSRLLSDRFSAERPKGSFSTLEIQRTEQGDSAMYLCASSLTSGGVDTQYFGPGTRLTVL.

The chain joins TRBV4-3 to TRBJ2-7, with a weak D call TRBD1 (6 bases). The CDR3 runs 14 residues. Germline V CDR1 and CDR2: LGHNA, YSLEER. Trimming stripped 4 bases from V and 4 bases from J, with 14 bases between. CDR3 sequence: CASSRQQGDYEQYF. CDR3 DNA: TGCGCCAGCAGCCGACAACAGGGAGATTACGAGCAGTACTTC.

This clone was observed a handful of times. This chain connects TRBV30 to TRBJ2-2; D is possibly TRBD2 (6 bases). Germline CDR1 reads GTSNPN; CDR2 reads SVGIG (reference sequence). Between the trimmed V and J ends, which lost 3 bases and 1 base, there was a span of 9 bases. This CDR3 comprises 14 residues. In DNA, the CDR3 is TGTGCCTGGAGGGCGGGGCAGAACACCGGGGAGCTGTTTTTT. It is translated as CAWRAGQNTGELFF.

The chain recombines TRBV30 with TRBJ2-2; 10 bases are a match to TRBD1. Germline lookup yields CDR1 GTSNPN and CDR2 SVGIG (reference sequence). This CDR3 region has 15 residues. V trimming: 3 bases; J trimming: 2 bases; junction bases outside the gene matches: 3. The CDR3 DNA is TGTGCCTGGAGGAGGGACAGGGGTAACACCGGGGAGCTGTTTTTT. It is translated as CAWRRDRGNTGELFF. Filled out from reference TRBV30 and TRBJ2-2, the complete variable domain reads SQTIHQWPATLVQPVGSPLSLECTVEGTSNPNLYWYRQAAGRGLQLLFYSVGIGQISSEVPQNLSASRPQDRQFILSSKKLLLSDSGFYLCAWRRDRGNTGELFFGEGSRLTVL.

The CDR3 bases are TGCAGCGTTGTTGCAGGGGGCCATCTTAGGAACATTCAGTACTTC. Its protein product is CSVVAGGHLRNIQYF. The chain has TRBV29-1 and TRBJ2-4; the match to TRBD1 covers 8 bases. The CDR3 extends over 15 amino acids. Trimming at V came to 4 bases and at J to 7 bases, leaving 12 bases not matched to a gene. Per germline, CDR1 SQVTM and CDR2 ANQGSEA.

The chain uses TRBV5-1 and TRBJ2-5; 7 nucleotides agree with TRBD2. This CDR3 spans 19 amino acids. V was clipped by 0 bases and J by 0 bases; unmatched bases: 14. The germline V gene encodes CDR1 SGHRS and CDR2 YFSETQ. The CDR3 is CASSLARASGDLYQETQYF. The CDR3 DNA reads as TGCGCCAGCAGCTTGGCCCGGGCTAGCGGAGACCTGTACCAAGAGACCCAGTACTTC.